A single T cell receptor (beta chain) is shown here with its context. In the original analysis: Amplification from reference gene primers served as the basis for estimated nucleated cell counts. Repertoires were generated with immunoSEQ multiplex PCR, while TCRdb's copy carries only in-frame clones and drops some. V, J and clone size are taken as reported in that table, and D and trimming were inferred from the DNA itself. Altogether 250,000 to 300,000 clones are present, around 86% being singletons, with the ten largest covering about 3.5%. The data originate from a study of blood T cell repertoires in COVID-19. Study as a whole: Acute and convalescent COVID-19 samples came from the United States, Italy and Spain. T cells, B-cell-depleted T cells, or PBMCs supplied cDNA or gDNA.

Germline CDR1 reads MNHNY; CDR2 reads SVGAGI (reference sequence). The length of the CDR3 is 14 residues. Trimming shortened V by 7 bases and J by 2 bases, and 9 bases separated the two germline ends. The material sequenced was peripheral blood. The TCR sequence derives from a man between 18 and 35 years old with active or convalescent COVID-19. This chain uses TRBV6-6 with TRBJ2-6; D uncertain. CDR3 protein: CASTLSPGANVLTF. CDR3 DNA: TGTGCCAGCACCCTTAGTCCTGGGGCCAACGTCCTGACTTTC.